This TCR beta chain was documented in a study of blood T cell repertoires in COVID-19. As for the study in general: COVID-19 samples collected from the United States, Italy and Spain covered acute and convalescent phases.

The data were produced by immunoSEQ multiplex PCR, yet TCRdb's version contains in-frame clones alone and is incomplete. The sample consists of roughly 100,000 clones, 85% to 90% of them appearing once. The germline CDR1 and CDR2 sequences are MDHEN and SYDVKM. The CDR3 runs 15 residues. V shed 4 bases and J 6 bases; nucleotides not matched to a gene: 10. V is TRBV28 and J is TRBJ2-3; 7 bases line up with TRBD2. Sequencing was done on a sample of peripheral blood. The sequence derives from a human donor in a cohort sampled during active COVID-19. CDR3 amino acids: CASSSGGPLGDTQYF. The CDR3 DNA follows: TGTGCCAGCAGTTCGGGAGGTCCGTTGGGCGATACGCAGTATTTT.